This T cell receptor (beta chain) is from a study of T cells in Graves' hyperthyroidism and ophthalmopathy. Ten or more counts support this clonotype. RNA transcripts served as the template for amplifying TCR beta CDR3 regions. TCR CDR3 underwent first-round RT-PCR with the HTBI primer set. TCRdb reprocessed the multiplex PCR reads via MiXCR and lists one record per CDR3 protein. The data show a few hundred thousand distinct CDR3 sequences, around 21% seen once. Germline V CDR1 and CDR2: MDHEN, SYDVKM. This CDR3 has 15 amino acids. V was pared by 5 bases and J by 3 bases, with 16 bases between. The rearrangement uses TRBV28 and TRBJ1-2, with D possibly matching TRBD1 (6 bases). The sequenced sample was blood. The receptor's source is a man younger than 35 with Graves' hyperthyroidism. DNA of the CDR3: TGTGCCAGCAGTCGTTTGTTGGAGGGGGACTATGGCTACACCTTC. It is translated as CASSRLLEGDYGYTF.